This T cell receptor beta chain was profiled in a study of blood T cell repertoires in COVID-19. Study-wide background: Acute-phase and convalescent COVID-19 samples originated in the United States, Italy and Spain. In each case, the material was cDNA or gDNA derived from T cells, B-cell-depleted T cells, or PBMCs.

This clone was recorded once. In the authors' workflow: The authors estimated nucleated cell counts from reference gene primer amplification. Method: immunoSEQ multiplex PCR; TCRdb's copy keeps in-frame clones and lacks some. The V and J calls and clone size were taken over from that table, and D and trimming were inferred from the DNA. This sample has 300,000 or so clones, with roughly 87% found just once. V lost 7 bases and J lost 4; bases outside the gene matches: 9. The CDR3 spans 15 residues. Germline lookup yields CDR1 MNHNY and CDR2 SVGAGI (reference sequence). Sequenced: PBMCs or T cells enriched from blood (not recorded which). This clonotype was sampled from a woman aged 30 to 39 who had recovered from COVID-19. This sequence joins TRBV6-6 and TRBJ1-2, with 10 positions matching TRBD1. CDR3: CASTPDRGESYGYTF. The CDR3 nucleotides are TGTGCCAGCACCCCGGACAGGGGGGAATCCTATGGCTACACCTTC.